This T cell receptor (beta chain) was retrieved from a study of blood T cell repertoires in COVID-19. V shed 5 bases and J shed 3 bases, with 17 bases lying between them. The CDR3 is 15 amino acids. CDR1 is SEHNR, CDR2 FQNEAQ, per germline (reference sequence). Sequencing used immunoSEQ multiplex PCR; TCRdb keeps in-frame clones, though not all of them. The table shows approximately 160,000 clones, with 60% to 80% occurring only once. This clone was detected a few times. The material sequenced was peripheral blood. V and J are TRBV7-9 and TRBJ2-7; D might be TRBD1 (6 bases). This receptor was obtained from a man aged 65-85 years with acute or convalescent COVID-19. In nucleotides, the CDR3 is TGTGCCAGCAGCCTCCTGGGGACACCAGACTACGAGCAGTACTTC. Its protein is CASSLLGTPDYEQYF.